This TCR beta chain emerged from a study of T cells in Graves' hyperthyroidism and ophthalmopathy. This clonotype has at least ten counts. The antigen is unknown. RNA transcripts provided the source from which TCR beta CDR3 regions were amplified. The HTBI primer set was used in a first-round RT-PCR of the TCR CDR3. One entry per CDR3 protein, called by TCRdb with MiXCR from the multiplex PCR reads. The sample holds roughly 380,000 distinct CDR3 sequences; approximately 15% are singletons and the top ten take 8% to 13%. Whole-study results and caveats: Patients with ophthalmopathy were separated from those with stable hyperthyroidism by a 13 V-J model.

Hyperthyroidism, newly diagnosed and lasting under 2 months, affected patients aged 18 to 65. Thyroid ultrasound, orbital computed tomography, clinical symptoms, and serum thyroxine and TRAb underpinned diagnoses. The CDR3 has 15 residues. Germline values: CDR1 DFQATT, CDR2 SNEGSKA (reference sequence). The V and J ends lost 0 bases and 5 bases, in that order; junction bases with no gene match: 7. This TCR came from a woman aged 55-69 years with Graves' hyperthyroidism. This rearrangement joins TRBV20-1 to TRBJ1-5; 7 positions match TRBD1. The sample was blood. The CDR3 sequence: CSARERGGRDQPQHF. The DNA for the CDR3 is TGCAGTGCTAGAGAACGAGGGGGCCGGGATCAGCCCCAGCATTTT.